This T cell receptor beta chain is from a study of graft-versus-host responses after intestinal transplantation. Regarding this clone: The antigen remains unidentified.

Repertoires were generated with immunoSEQ multiplex PCR, while TCRdb's copy carries only in-frame clones and drops some. The sample records roughly 120,000 clones, approximately 93% being singletons. Study-wide findings and caveats: High graft-versus-host to host-versus-graft clonal ratios were found in allografts of patients who had graft-donor T cell macrochimerism.

Per germline, CDR1 SGHTA and CDR2 FQGNSA. This CDR3 spans 16 amino acids. V was shortened by 6 bases and J by 14 bases, with 26 bases between the two germline ends. The sequences come from unstimulated CD8+ T cells sorted from spleen or lymph node cells, collected before transplant. This chain joins TRBV7-2 and TRBJ1-6; tentatively, D is TRBD1 (6 bases). The sequence came from a human donor who was the organ donor for an intestinal transplant. The CDR3 here is CASSGAGQLQGWALHF. CDR3 sequence (DNA): TGTGCCAGCAGTGGGGCTGGACAGCTCCAGGGGTGGGCCCTCCACTTT.